These T cell receptor beta chains were read from a single sample in a study of T cell responses to AZD1222 COVID-19 vaccine. TCRdb's table, derived via immunoSEQ multiplex PCR, lists solely in-frame clones and lacks some. The top ten hold more than 3% of the sample, which has over 75,000 clones, 70% to 90% seen once. Sequencing was performed on peripheral blood, taken 28 days after the second AZD1222 dose. These receptors all stem from an adult who received the AZD1222 COVID-19 vaccine. The CDR3 runs from the conserved cysteine through the conserved F or W. Rows give clone size only sometimes, using once, few, many, or a class for an expanded clone.

V,J,size,CDR3
TRBV10-3,TRBJ2-7,once,CAISDEGGGNEQYF
TRBV11-3,TRBJ2-5,-,CASSFTGTGGETQYF
TRBV19,TRBJ2-3,-,CASTPKGTSTDTQYF
TRBV7-3,TRBJ2-2,-,CASSARAGVATGELFF
TRBV20-1,TRBJ2-3,-,CSALGGDTQYF
TRBV6-1,TRBJ1-2,-,CASSEAQPTGGYGYTF
TRBV9,TRBJ1-2,-,CASMDNYGYTF
TRBV29-1,TRBJ2-6,-,CSVEEGVRMDGANVLTF
TRBV5-1,TRBJ2-7,few,CASSLEQESYEQYF
TRBV28,TRBJ2-2,-,CASSFFGELFF
TRBV4-2,TRBJ1-3,-,CASSQGEGDRVSGNTIYF
TRBV28,TRBJ1-2,-,CASSLGVDGYTF
TRBV6-2/TRBV6-3,TRBJ1-5,-,CASSYGGGQPQHF
TRBV9,TRBJ1-6,-,CASSDRVVNSPLHF
TRBV6-5,TRBJ1-2,-,CASGTGLNYGYTF
TRBV6-5,TRBJ1-5,-,CASSRGGGNQPQHF
TRBV24-1,TRBJ2-5,-,CATSDLNGEETQYF
TRBV4-3,TRBJ2-2,-,CASSIDRGGNGELFF
TRBV19,TRBJ2-5,-,CASSIRGREPQETQYF
TRBV30,TRBJ1-1,-,CAWGTRNTEAFF
TRBV28,TRBJ1-4,-,CASSLDRGLQEKLFF
TRBV30,TRBJ1-2,few,CAWRGTGTGHGYTF
TRBV5-4,TRBJ2-7,few,CASSLGEAGVGYEQYF
TRBV4-2,TRBJ2-5,-,CASSQKTGWGETQYF
TRBV19,TRBJ2-2,-,CASTPRGASTGELFF
TRBV5-1,TRBJ1-4,-,CASSSGTGNEKLFF
TRBV3-1/TRBV3-2,TRBJ2-7,-,CASSPGTWSSYEQYF
TRBV4-3,TRBJ2-7,-,CASSVRTGGYEQYF
TRBV18,TRBJ2-7,-,CASSPTGFGDEQYF
TRBV5-1,TRBJ2-2,-,CASSPAPGGAAGELFF
TRBV28,TRBJ2-3,few,CASSSASPTDTQYF
TRBV29-1,TRBJ2-3,-,CSVEMTGVLGTDTQYF
TRBV29-1,TRBJ2-2,few,CSVEDISGNTGELFF
TRBV4-1,TRBJ1-3,few,CASSQAGLYGNTIYF
TRBV7-8,TRBJ2-2,-,CASSSGTGSGELFF